This T cell receptor beta chain originates from a study of control samples from healthy donors and cancer patients (TCRdb year 2020). A word on this clone: The specificity of this receptor is unknown. Per-nucleotide qualities are absent, and no much larger clonotype sits a single base away.

Germline trimming amounts to 4 bases on V and 4 bases on J, with 6 as the count of junction bases outside the gene matches. CDR1 and CDR2 were assigned from the germline V gene (reference sequence) as LNHDA and SQIVND. There are 16 amino acids in the CDR3, from cysteine to phenylalanine inclusive. CDR3 DNA only is kept here, 48 bases in frame from base 1. Libraries were made using the immunoSEQ multiplex PCR assay. TCRdb stores this immuneACCESS table with in-frame sequences only. Part of the clones is absent; in the studies checked, under half of the shortfall reflects unresolved V genes, and no reason is known for the rest. Here the sample has 71,000 or so clones; roughly 91% occur a single time. Around a fifth of the sample goes to the ten largest clones.

The chain is made from TRBV19 and TRBJ2-2; 10 bases in between match TRBD1. The origin of this receptor is a man between 60 and 75 years old with lung cancer. What was sequenced was PBMCs. Read as DNA, the sequence is TGTGCCAGTAGTACGGACAGGGGGGTTGGCACCGGGGAGCTGTTTTTT. Translated, it reads CASSTDRGVGTGELFF.